The next 16 T cell receptor beta chains were all read from a single sample in a study of blood T cell repertoires in COVID-19. Profiling relied on immunoSEQ multiplex PCR, and the TCRdb table lists in-frame clones only, not all of them. The repertoire holds about 160,000 clones, with about 92% as singletons. Sequenced sample: peripheral blood. The origin of the receptors is a woman aged 60-75 years with COVID-19, enrolled during active disease.

This clone was picked up one time. The rearrangement joins TRBV6-5 to TRBJ2-2; 7 nucleotides line up with TRBD1. CDR1 and CDR2 (germline): MNHEY, SVGAGI. V gave up 8 bases and J gave up 5 bases; unmatched junction bases: 5. CDR3 length: 13 amino acids. The CDR3 loop reads CASQQGLTGELFF. CDR3 bases: TGTGCCAGCCAACAGGGGTTGACCGGGGAGCTGTTTTTT.

The chain combines TRBV7-2 with TRBJ1-3, with TRBD1 matching 9 bases. V lost 6 bases, J lost 6 bases, and 6 bases stayed unmatched. CDR1 and CDR2 from the germline V gene are SGHTA and FQGNSA. The length of the CDR3 is 14 residues. CDR3 sequence: CASRIQGAQNTIYF. The CDR3 DNA follows: TGTGCCAGCAGAATACAGGGGGCGCAAAACACCATATATTTT.

The rearrangement links TRBV11-3 to TRBJ2-5; the D gene is possibly TRBD2 (7 bases). Germline V gene lookup returns CDR1 SGHNT and CDR2 YENEEA. Trimming shortened V by 5 bases and J by 7 bases, and 20 bases separated the two germline ends. The CDR3 loop spans 15 amino acids. CDR3 amino acids: CASSRKGGGAVTQYF. The CDR3 nucleotides are TGTGCCAGCAGCCGAAAGGGAGGGGGGGCCGTGACCCAGTACTTC.

The J gene is TRBJ1-3, the V gene TRBV10-3; a weak D match, TRBD1 (6 bases). CDR3 length: 14 amino acids. Germline CDR1 ENHRY, CDR2 SYGVKD. Trimming took 6 bases from V and 2 from J, leaving 11 bases between them. CDR3 nucleotides: TGTGCCATCAGGTTTGGGGGCCCTGGAAACACCATATATTTT. It specifies CAIRFGGPGNTIYF.

The chain has TRBV7-3 and TRBJ2-3; tentatively, D is TRBD2 (5 bases). CDR3 length: 14 amino acids. V gave up 5 bases and J gave up 1 base, with 10 bases separating them. Germline assignment: CDR1 SGHTA and CDR2 FQGTGA. The CDR3 loop is CASSRAGGTDTQYF. The CDR3 nucleotides read TGTGCCAGCAGCCGTGCCGGGGGCACAGATACGCAGTATTTT.

Regarding this clone: Other DNA sequences within the sample encode an identical CDR3. The rearrangement joins TRBV12-3 or TRBV12-4 to TRBJ1-2, with D possibly being TRBD1 (5 bases). The CDR3 consists of 12 residues. Trimming pared 2 bases from V and 5 bases from J, leaving 6 bases between. The CDR3 loop is CASSLRGYGYTF. CDR3 coding DNA: TGTGCCAGCAGTTTAAGGGGTTATGGCTACACCTTC.

The chain recombines TRBV3-1 (or the pseudogene TRBV3-2) with TRBJ2-7, with 14 nucleotides matching TRBD2. Germline V CDR1 and CDR2: LGHDT, YNNKEL (reference sequence). With 3 bases clipped from V and 5 bases from J, the junction kept 3 bases outside the gene matches. CDR3 length: 15 amino acids. The CDR3 spells CASSQGGLAGDEQYF. The CDR3 bases are TGTGCCAGCAGCCAGGGGGGACTAGCGGGGGACGAGCAGTACTTC.

V gene TRBV7-2 combines with J gene TRBJ1-3; D is undetermined. Trimming removed 3 bases from V and 0 bases from J, with 12 bases in between. There are 16 residues in the CDR3. Germline assignment: CDR1 SGHTA and CDR2 FQGNSA. CDR3 sequence (DNA): TGTGCCAGCAGCTTGGTAACAGCTTACTCTGGAAACACCATATATTTT. Its translation is CASSLVTAYSGNTIYF.

CDR3: CASTRRDRASPLHF. In DNA form, the CDR3 reads TGTGCCAGCACCCGCCGGGACAGGGCTTCACCCCTCCACTTT. The rearrangement uses TRBV27 and TRBJ1-6, with 9 bases identical to TRBD1. There are 14 residues in the CDR3. The V gene end was trimmed by 7 bases and the J gene end by 9 bases; junction bases not matched to a gene: 7. Per germline, CDR1 MNHEY and CDR2 SMNVEV (reference sequence).

This clone turned up a few times. The CDR3 DNA sequence: TGTGCCAGCTCGAACAGACAGCCCGAATCTGAAAAACTGTTTTTT. It translates to CASSNRQPESEKLFF. This chain uses TRBV18 with TRBJ1-4; tentatively, D is TRBD1 (5 bases). CDR1 and CDR2 from the germline V gene are KGHSH and LQKENI. CDR3 size: 15 residues. Trimming left V 6 bases short and J 7 bases short, with 18 bases between.

The rearrangement links TRBV6-5 to TRBJ1-6; D not certain. Germline V gives CDR1 MNHEY, CDR2 SVGAGI. V shed 0 bases and J shed 11 bases, with 11 bases lying between them. The CDR3 is 14 residues long. The CDR3 sequence is CASSYSRSQPPLHF. The CDR3 DNA follows: TGTGCCAGCAGTTACTCGAGGTCCCAACCACCCCTCCACTTT.

The rearrangement uses TRBV19 and TRBJ1-2; 7 bases map to TRBD1. The V and J ends lost 3 bases and 0 bases, in that order; junction bases with no gene match: 7. CDR1 and CDR2 from the germline V gene are LNHDA and SQIVND (reference sequence). The CDR3 is made up of 16 amino acids. The CDR3 sequence: CASSIQQGTPNYGYTF. The CDR3, as DNA: TGTGCCAGTAGTATCCAACAGGGGACTCCTAACTATGGCTACACCTTC.

This sequence joins TRBV19 and TRBJ2-5; 8 bases agree with TRBD2. There are 17 residues in the CDR3. Germline loops: CDR1 LNHDA, CDR2 SQIVND (reference sequence). V dropped 3 bases and J dropped 4; count of bases not matched to a gene: 13. CDR3 loop: CASSMSRRGVLPETQYF. The CDR3 DNA sequence: TGTGCCAGTAGTATGTCTAGGCGGGGGGTACTCCCAGAGACCCAGTACTTC.

The V gene is TRBV3-1 (or the pseudogene TRBV3-2), the J gene TRBJ1-3; 7 nucleotides align to TRBD1. Germline V gives CDR1 LGHDT, CDR2 YNNKEL (reference sequence). The CDR3 contains 15 residues. V lost 8 bases and J lost 4; bases outside the gene matches: 11. The DNA of the CDR3 is TGTGCCAGCGCCTCAACAGGGGATCAGGGAAACACCATATATTTT. Its protein product is CASASTGDQGNTIYF.

V and J are TRBV3-1 (or the pseudogene TRBV3-2) and TRBJ1-3; perhaps TRBD1 as D (6 bases). V lost 0 bases and J 0 bases, leaving 18 bases between the germline ends. The CDR3 sequence is 19 residues long. Germline V gives CDR1 LGHDT, CDR2 YNNKEL (reference sequence). The CDR3 sequence is CASSQDRDRYRNSGNTIYF. CDR3 DNA: TGTGCCAGCAGCCAAGATCGAGACAGGTATCGAAACTCTGGAAACACCATATATTTT.

This chain uses TRBV27 with TRBJ1-2; a possible D gene is TRBD1 (6 bases). Germline V gives CDR1 MNHEY, CDR2 SMNVEV (reference sequence). Trimming took 3 bases from V and 7 from J, leaving 18 bases between them. The CDR3 length is 15 residues. The CDR3 nucleotides read TGTGCCAGCAGTTTTGGAGTTGCGGGGGCGCTTGGCTACACCTTC. This codes for CASSFGVAGALGYTF.